This TCR beta chain was sequenced in a study of cytotoxic CD8 clonotypes in ibrutinib-treated CLL. Study context: By median approximately 63 months, approximately 12 had progressed and about 15 stayed remitted; responses had been 2 complete and roughly 25 partial. The study's findings and limits: Whereas clonality rose at ibrutinib response, it declined toward baseline at progression. Collection times varied between progressing and sustained-remission patients.

TCRdb keeps only in-frame clones here, not all; method: immunoSEQ multiplex PCR. This table has about 200,000 clones, more than 75% appearing once. About this clone itself: The antigen remains undetermined.

Germline V lookup: CDR1 MDHEN, CDR2 SYDVKM. The CDR3 consists of 14 residues. V was trimmed by 10 bases and J by 7 bases, leaving 20 bases between them. This chain joins TRBV28 and TRBJ2-1; D may match TRBD1 or TRBD2 (5 bases each). This clonotype was sampled from a human donor with chronic lymphocytic leukemia. Sample: PBMCs, taken after 12 months of ibrutinib treatment. DNA for the CDR3: TGTGCCACCTCAAGGTGGGGGAGTGAGAATGAGCAGTTCTTC. It specifies CATSRWGSENEQFF.